This TCR beta chain derives from a study of blood T cell repertoires in COVID-19. About the research overall: Sites in the United States, Italy and Spain provided acute and convalescent COVID-19 samples.

Using immunoSEQ multiplex PCR, the repertoire was profiled, and TCRdb retains in-frame clones only, with some absent. This sample yields about 160,000 clones, of which 85% to 95% are seen a single time; roughly 2% belongs to the top ten. The length of the CDR3 is 14 residues. Germline-derived CDR1 and CDR2 are MNHEY and SVGAGI. The V segment lost 5 bases and the J segment 2 bases; nucleotides outside the gene matches: 3. The chain is built from TRBV6-5 and TRBJ2-3; the match to TRBD2 covers 8 bases. The sequenced sample consisted of peripheral blood. This receptor was taken from a woman between 55 and 75 years old with COVID-19, enrolled during active disease. CDR3 in amino acids: CASSPGLATDTQYF. In DNA form, the CDR3 reads TGTGCCAGCAGTCCCGGACTAGCCACAGATACGCAGTATTTT.